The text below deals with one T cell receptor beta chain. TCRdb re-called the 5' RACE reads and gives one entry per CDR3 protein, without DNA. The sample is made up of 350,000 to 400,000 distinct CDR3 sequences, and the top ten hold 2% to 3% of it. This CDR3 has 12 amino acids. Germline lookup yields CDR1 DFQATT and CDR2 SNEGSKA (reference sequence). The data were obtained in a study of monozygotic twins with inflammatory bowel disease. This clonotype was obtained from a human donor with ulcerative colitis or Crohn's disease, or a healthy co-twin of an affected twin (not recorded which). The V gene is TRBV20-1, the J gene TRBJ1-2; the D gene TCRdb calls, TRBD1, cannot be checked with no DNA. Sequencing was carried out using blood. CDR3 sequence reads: CSATGTNYGYTF.